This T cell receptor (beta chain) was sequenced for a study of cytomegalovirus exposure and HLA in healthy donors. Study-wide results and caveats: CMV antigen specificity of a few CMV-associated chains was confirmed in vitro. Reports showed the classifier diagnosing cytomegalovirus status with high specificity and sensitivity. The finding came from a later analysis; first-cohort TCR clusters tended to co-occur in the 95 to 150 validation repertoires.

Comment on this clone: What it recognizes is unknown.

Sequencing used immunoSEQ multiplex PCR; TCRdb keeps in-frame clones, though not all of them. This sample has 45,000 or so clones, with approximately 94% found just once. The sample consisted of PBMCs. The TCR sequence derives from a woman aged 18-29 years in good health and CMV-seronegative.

CDR3 residues: CASSELGYTF. The DNA for the CDR3 is TGTGCCAGCAGTGAGCTAGGCTACACCTTC. The rearrangement uses TRBV6-1 and TRBJ1-2; D is unresolved. The CDR3 covers 10 residues. Trimming removed 3 bases from V and 8 bases from J, with 4 bases in between. Looked up from germline, CDR1 is MNHNS and CDR2 is SASEGT.